These T cell receptor beta chains were read from a single sample in a study of identical twins. TCRdb reprocessed the 5' RACE reads via MiXCR and lists one record per CDR3 protein. Of about 890,000 distinct CDR3 sequences in the sample, 12% are singletons; the top ten hold around 1.5%. The data also belong to a second study, concerning yellow fever vaccine responses in identical twins.

Material for sequencing was PBMCs. The receptor source for this set is a woman aged 18-30 years in good health. CDR3s include the opening cysteine and the closing phenylalanine or tryptophan. Fields, in order: V gene, J gene, clone size, CDR3 protein. Expanded clones are given a class, and other clones once, few, many or no size at all.

TRBV2	TRBJ2-1	.	CASSPGTTSVNEQFF
TRBV7-2	TRBJ2-1	few	CASSLAQGLYNEQFF
TRBV9	TRBJ2-6	few	CASSVFGRTLGANVLTF
TRBV7-8	TRBJ1-2	few	CASSERPGTGYGYTF
TRBV12-3/TRBV12-4	TRBJ2-5	few	CASSRPGGGETQYF
TRBV7-9	TRBJ2-7	.	CASSPRAGSYEQYF
TRBV7-9	TRBJ2-2	many	CASSLMELVASTGELFF
TRBV6-5	TRBJ2-3	few	CASSNPRVPTDTQYF
TRBV6-5	TRBJ2-7	.	CASSYSQLAGGPGEQYF
TRBV7-9	TRBJ1-1	few	CASSLPLGTFF
TRBV3-1	TRBJ1-6	many	CASSLGTGTAYNSPLHF
TRBV29-1	TRBJ2-1	many	CSDLGLDAYNEQFF
TRBV7-9	TRBJ2-7	few	CASSSRDRGPEEQYF
TRBV5-1	TRBJ2-7	many	CASSLSGHFYEQYF
TRBV2	TRBJ1-1	few	CASSEEVGQAFF
TRBV13	TRBJ2-1	.	CASSLLDRENEQFF
TRBV6-2/TRBV6-3	TRBJ1-1	few	CASSRPRLGSPNTEAFF
TRBV5-1	TRBJ2-3	few	CASSLAGGSPADTQYF
TRBV4-1	TRBJ2-5	.	CASSQNLAGGLQETQYF
TRBV3-1	TRBJ2-4	few	CASSQHRRLAGENIQYF
TRBV29-1	TRBJ2-2	many	CSVGRDNTGELFF